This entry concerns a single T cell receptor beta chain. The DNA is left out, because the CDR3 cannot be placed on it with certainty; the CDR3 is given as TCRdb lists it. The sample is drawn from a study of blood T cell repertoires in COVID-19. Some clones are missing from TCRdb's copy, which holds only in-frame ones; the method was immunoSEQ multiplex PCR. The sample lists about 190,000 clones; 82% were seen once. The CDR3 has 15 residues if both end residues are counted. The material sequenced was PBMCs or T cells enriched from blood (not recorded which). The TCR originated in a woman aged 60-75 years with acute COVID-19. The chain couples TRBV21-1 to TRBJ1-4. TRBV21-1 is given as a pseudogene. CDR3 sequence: CASSSVGRGNEKLFF.